This paragraph reports one T cell receptor (beta chain). The antigen remains unidentified. The source of the sample is a study of beta chain features in type 1 diabetes. Study results and limitations: Naive, central memory and Treg TCRB repertoires appeared more alike in patients than in healthy donors. Moderately but significantly shorter TCRB CDR3s were found in Type 1 diabetes patients in all four CD4+ subsets. Insertion counts at VDJ junctions were lower in type 1 diabetes patients, who also showed more deletions there.

V lost 5 bases to trimming and J lost 7 bases; unmatched junction nucleotides: 10. This CDR3 is built from 17 residues. CDR1 is LNHDA and CDR2 is SQIVND in the germline V gene (reference sequence). Isolated RNA was reverse transcribed in full, so expressed TCRB transcripts were sequenced. The repertoire was sequenced with immunoSEQ multiplex PCR; TCRdb's copy has only in-frame clones and lacks some. The sample consists of around 150,000 clones, 6.9% of them appearing once. This clonotype originated in a woman in her thirties in good health. The sample consisted of central memory CD4+ T cells from blood. The chain joins TRBV19 to TRBJ2-1, with TRBD2 matching over 14 bases. As DNA, the CDR3 is TGTGCCAGTAGTCGCACCGGGACTAGCGGGAGTCGGAATGAGCAGTTCTTC. Protein sequence: CASSRTGTSGSRNEQFF. The variable domain in full, with the rest retrieved from reference TRBV19 and TRBJ2-1, is DGGITQSPKYLFRKEGQNVTLSCEQNLNHDAMYWYRQDPGQGLRLIYYSQIVNDFQKGDIAEGYSVSREKKESFPLTVTSAQKNPTAFYLCASSRTGTSGSRNEQFFGPGTRLTVL.